Presented here are 16 T cell receptor beta chains from one specimen sequenced in a study of T cells in Graves' hyperthyroidism and ophthalmopathy. RNA transcripts served as the template for amplifying TCR beta CDR3 regions. The TCR CDR3 was amplified in a first-round RT-PCR using the HTBI primer set. TCRdb re-analysed the multiplex PCR reads in MiXCR, keeping a single row per CDR3 protein. The sample carries some 700,000 distinct CDR3 sequences, around a sixth recorded once. Sequencing was performed on blood. All receptors derive from a man between 50 and 59 years old with Graves' hyperthyroidism.

This clonotype was recorded many times. V usage is TRBV28 and J usage is TRBJ1-3; tentative D call: TRBD1 (5 bases). The CDR3 has 15 residues. Germline V CDR1 and CDR2: MDHEN, SYDVKM. Between the trimmed V and J ends, which lost 6 bases and 0 bases, there was a span of 12 bases. In DNA, the CDR3 is TGTGCCAGCAGCCCCGGGACGGCCTCTGGAAACACCATATATTTT. This translates into CASSPGTASGNTIYF.

This clonotype was detected many times. V usage is TRBV28 and J usage is TRBJ2-1; 7 nucleotides match TRBD2. Germline trimming cut 6 bases from V and 8 bases from J; bases unmatched to any gene: 10. CDR1 is MDHEN, CDR2 SYDVKM, per germline. This CDR3 has 14 amino acids. CDR3 DNA: TGTGCCAGCAGGCCAGGACTAGGTGTCCATGAGCAGTTCTTC. It encodes CASRPGLGVHEQFF.

The chain recombines TRBV20-1 with TRBJ2-1; 12 bases fit TRBD2. CDR1 and CDR2 from the germline V gene are DFQATT and SNEGSKA (reference sequence). The CDR3 length is 17 residues. Trimming removed 2 bases from V and 2 bases from J; junction bases left unmatched: 7. The CDR3 spells CSARRLAGGSAYNEQFF. As DNA, the CDR3 is TGCAGTGCTAGACGGCTAGCGGGAGGGTCGGCCTACAATGAGCAGTTCTTC.

This clonotype was detected ten times or more. This rearrangement joins TRBV18 to TRBJ1-5; D unresolved. With 3 bases removed from V and 5 bases from J, the gap between germline ends came to 11 bases. CDR1 and CDR2 (germline): KGHSH, LQKENI. CDR3 length: 14 amino acids. The CDR3 is CASSPGAGDQPQHF. CDR3 DNA: TGTGCCAGCTCACCCGGCGCCGGAGATCAGCCCCAGCATTTT.

The V and J genes are TRBV20-1 and TRBJ2-1; 11 bases map to TRBD2. Germline lookup yields CDR1 DFQATT and CDR2 SNEGSKA (reference sequence). CDR3 length equals 16 residues. The ends lost 6 bases at V and 1 base at J; junction bases unmatched: 8. CDR3 sequence reads: CSARTSGHKSYNEQFF. CDR3 in DNA: TGCAGTGCCAGGACTAGCGGGCATAAGTCCTACAATGAGCAGTTCTTC.

This clonotype was seen at least ten times. The CDR3 sequence: CASSLDEDTQYF. DNA for the CDR3: TGTGCCAGCAGCTTAGACGAAGATACGCAGTATTTT. The chain has TRBV7-8 and TRBJ2-3; no definite D call. The CDR3 runs 12 residues. The germline V gene encodes CDR1 SGHVS and CDR2 FQNEAQ. V was shortened by 1 base and J by 5 bases, with 4 bases between the two germline ends.

In this sample, this clonotype turned up many times. The chain couples TRBV27 to TRBJ2-1, with 11 bases aligning to TRBD1. Germline V CDR1 and CDR2: MNHEY, SMNVEV (reference sequence). The CDR3 totals 14 residues. With V trimmed by 10 bases and J by 4 bases, 6 bases remained unmatched. The CDR3 spells CAISRDRGYNEQFF. CDR3 bases: TGTGCCATCAGCCGGGACAGGGGGTACAATGAGCAGTTCTTC.

This clonotype has a count of ten or more. The chain employs TRBV28 and TRBJ1-2, with 7 bases matching TRBD1. Unmatched junction bases numbered 11, after V lost 2 bases and J lost 8 bases. This CDR3 has 15 residues. Germline V gene sequence: CDR1 MDHEN, CDR2 SYDVKM. CDR3 DNA: TGTGCCAGCAGTTTAGTGGCCCGGCAGGGGGTGGGCTACACCTTC. Translating gives CASSLVARQGVGYTF.

The sample holds many counts of this clonotype. The chain has TRBV2 and TRBJ1-1, with D hard to call. The CDR3 contains 17 residues. Germline CDR1 reads SNHLY; CDR2 reads FYNNEI. V dropped 4 bases and J dropped 1 base, with 19 bases sitting between them. The CDR3 nucleotides are TGTGCCAGCAGTGTTGCGTTCCCCCTGTTTAAGAACACTGAAGCTTTCTTT. It codes for CASSVAFPLFKNTEAFF. Full variable domain (outside the CDR3, taken from reference TRBV2 and TRBJ1-1): EPEVTQTPSHQVTQMGQEVILRCVPISNHLYFYWYRQILGQKVEFLVSFYNNEISEKSEIFDDQFSVERPDGSNFTLKIRSTKLEDSAMYFCASSVAFPLFKNTEAFFGQGTRLTVV.

This clonotype was counted between two and nine times. The genes are TRBV29-1 and TRBJ1-1, with TRBD1 as a possible D gene (5 bases). There are 14 residues in the CDR3. Trimming pared 4 bases from V and 2 bases from J, leaving 14 bases between. CDR1 and CDR2 from the germline V gene are SQVTM and ANQGSEA. CDR3 protein: CSVVWRGINTEAFF. As DNA, the CDR3 is TGCAGCGTTGTGTGGCGGGGGATCAACACTGAAGCTTTCTTT. The full variable domain, rest sourced from reference TRBV29-1 and TRBJ1-1, is SAVISQKPSRDICQRGTSLTIQCQVDSQVTMMFWYRQQPGQSLTLIATANQGSEATYESGFVIDKFPISRPNLTFSTLTVSNMSPEDSSIYLCSVVWRGINTEAFFGQGTRLTVV.

The chain couples TRBV28 to TRBJ1-3, with TRBD1 as a possible D gene (6 bases). The V and J ends lost 7 bases and 1 base respectively, with 11 bases between them. CDR1 is MDHEN and CDR2 is SYDVKM in the germline V gene. The CDR3 has 14 amino acids. For the CDR3, the DNA is TGTGCCAGCACCCTAAGGGGGTCTGGAAACACCATATATTTT. Translating it yields CASTLRGSGNTIYF.

There are many counts of this clonotype. This chain joins TRBV4-1 and TRBJ1-2; 8 nucleotides match TRBD1. J lost 8 bases, V lost 2 bases, and 10 bases had no gene match. The CDR3 totals 15 residues. Looked up from germline, CDR1 is MGHRA and CDR2 is YSYEKL. The CDR3 reads CASSQPRTGRQGYTF. The CDR3 coding sequence is TGCGCCAGCAGCCAACCCCGGACAGGGCGACAAGGCTACACCTTC.

The sample holds many counts of this clonotype. This chain links TRBV28 with TRBJ2-5; D is perhaps TRBD1 or TRBD2 (5 bases each). Germline loops: CDR1 MDHEN, CDR2 SYDVKM. V shed 5 bases and J shed 4 bases, with 20 bases lying between them. This CDR3 contains 16 residues. CDR3 amino acids: CASSTPGPKIGETQYF. The DNA for the CDR3 is TGTGCCAGCAGTACTCCGGGGCCCAAAATAGGAGAGACCCAGTACTTC.

This clonotype has at least ten counts. The CDR3: CSAAPRDPRNEQFF. In DNA, the CDR3 is TGCAGCGCCGCACCTCGGGACCCCCGCAATGAGCAGTTCTTC. The chain links TRBV29-1 to TRBJ2-1; the D call may be TRBD1 or TRBD2 (5 bases each). Deletions cut 7 bases from V and 6 bases from J, with 19 bases between. Germline assignment: CDR1 SQVTM and CDR2 ANQGSEA. The CDR3 has 14 residues.

The CDR3 DNA reads TGTGCCAGCAGCCAGGACCGACGGACAACTAATGAAAAACTGTTTTTT. Amino acid sequence: CASSQDRRTTNEKLFF. The chain combines TRBV3-1 with TRBJ1-4; D is unclear. This CDR3 has 16 amino acids. The V gene's germline CDR1 is LGHDT and CDR2 YNNKEL (reference sequence). V was trimmed by 3 bases and J by 0 bases, leaving 11 bases between them. The variable domain in full, completed from reference TRBV3-1 and TRBJ1-4, reads DTAVSQTPKYLVTQMGNDKSIKCEQNLGHDTMYWYKQDSKKFLKIMFSYNNKELIINETVPNRFSPKSPDKAHLNLHINSLELGDSAVYFCASSQDRRTTNEKLFFGSGTQLSVL.

This clonotype has a count of ten or more. V is TRBV24-1 and J is TRBJ2-1; 9 positions match TRBD1. Germline lookup yields CDR1 KGHDR and CDR2 SFDVKD. The CDR3 sequence is 17 residues long. J was trimmed by 6 bases and V by 0 bases; bases with no gene match: 8. CDR3 DNA sequence: TGTGCCACCAGTGATTTGCTTCCCGGGACAGGGTTCAATGAGCAGTTCTTC. Its protein is CATSDLLPGTGFNEQFF.